Each of the 23 T cell receptor beta chains below was sequenced from the same sample in a study of regulatory T cells in long-lasting Graves disease. Time point in this sample: persistent/refractory GD, antithyroid drugs over 5 years with positive TRAb. Extracted RNA from PBMCs served as the source of the TCR library. Arm-PCR with iRepertoire HTBI primers amplified the CDR3 regions for these TCR beta libraries. TCRdb itself ran the multiplex PCR reads through MiXCR, one entry per CDR3 protein. The table includes approximately 290,000 distinct CDR3 sequences, 20% to 25% detected once. The sample consisted of peripheral blood mononuclear cells (PBMCs), taken when the disease was refractory, from a patient treated with antithyroid drugs. Receptor source: a female donor with Graves disease.

Here the CDR3 DNA reads TGTGCCTGGACCCGGGGAAACACCATATATTTT. Translated: CAWTRGNTIYF. This chain uses TRBV30 with TRBJ1-3; no reliable D call. CDR3 length: 11 residues. Looked up from germline, CDR1 is GTSNPN and CDR2 is SVGIG (reference sequence). V gave up 4 bases and J gave up 4 bases, with 5 bases separating them.

Ten or more counts support this clonotype. V is TRBV2 and J is TRBJ1-2; D gene ambiguous. Germline CDR1 reads SNHLY; CDR2 reads FYNNEI. The CDR3 has 14 residues. V lost 3 bases and J 2 bases, leaving 10 bases between the germline ends. CDR3 sequence: CASSENSQNYGYTF. In nucleotides, the CDR3 is TGTGCCAGCAGTGAGAACAGTCAGAACTATGGCTACACCTTC.

The chain uses TRBV7-2 and TRBJ1-2, with D hard to call. The CDR3 runs to 13 residues. V dropped 5 bases and J dropped 7 bases, with 14 bases sitting between them. From germline, CDR1 is SGHTA and CDR2 FQGNSA. DNA for the CDR3: TGTACCAGCAGCGCCCGGCGTGGGTTTGGCTACACCTTC. It yields the protein CTSSARRGFGYTF.

A single count supports this clonotype. The chain employs TRBV7-2 and TRBJ2-3, with 8 bases identical to TRBD2. The CDR3 spans 15 residues. The V gene end was trimmed by 4 bases and the J gene end by 5 bases; junction bases not matched to a gene: 8. Germline V gene sequence: CDR1 SGHTA, CDR2 FQGNSA. The CDR3 reads CASSWELAEVDTQYF. The CDR3 DNA reads as TGTGCCAGCAGCTGGGAACTAGCGGAGGTAGATACGCAGTATTTT.

The V gene is TRBV9, the J gene TRBJ1-2, with D unresolved. From germline, CDR1 is SGDLS and CDR2 YYNGEE. CDR3 length equals 14 residues. Trimming stripped 0 bases from V and 6 bases from J, with 12 bases between. The CDR3 sequence is CASSVATVADGYTF. The CDR3 DNA reads TGTGCCAGCAGCGTAGCTACCGTGGCCGATGGCTACACCTTC. The full variable domain, its missing parts supplied by reference TRBV9 and TRBJ1-2, is DSGVTQTPKHLITATGQRVTLRCSPRSGDLSVYWYQQSLDQGLQFLIQYYNGEERAKGNILERFSAQQFPDLHSELNLSSLELGDSALYFCASSVATVADGYTFGSGTRLTVV.

J is TRBJ2-7 and V is TRBV7-6; D ambiguous. V lost 1 base to trimming and J lost 2 bases, with 9 bases between them. The CDR3 consists of 14 residues. CDR1 SGHVS and CDR2 FNYEAQ come from the germline V gene. The CDR3 loop is CASSLEDGTYEQYF. For the CDR3, the DNA is TGTGCCAGCAGCTTAGAGGACGGAACCTACGAGCAGTACTTC.

This chain links TRBV29-1 with TRBJ2-7; 7 bases fit TRBD1. The CDR3 runs to 14 residues. Germline V CDR1 and CDR2: SQVTM, ANQGSEA. The V segment lost 5 bases and the J segment 2 bases; nucleotides outside the gene matches: 9. The CDR3 nucleotides read TGCAGCGTTAGCTACTACAGGGGCGCCTACGAGCAGTACTTC. It specifies CSVSYYRGAYEQYF.

This clonotype was seen at least ten times. V and J are TRBV6-1 and TRBJ1-2, with D possibly TRBD1 on 5 matching bases. This CDR3 has 13 residues. V lost 5 bases and J 4 bases, leaving 11 bases between the germline ends. The germline gives CDR1 MNHNS, CDR2 SASEGT. The CDR3 coding sequence is TGTGCCAGCAGTACGGACAAGAGCTATGGCTACACCTTC. Encoded protein: CASSTDKSYGYTF.

V and J are TRBV11-3 and TRBJ2-1; maybe TRBD1 (6 bases). Per germline, CDR1 SGHNT and CDR2 YENEEA. The CDR3 runs to 14 residues. With 4 bases removed from V and 6 bases from J, the gap between germline ends came to 13 bases. CDR3 nucleotide sequence: TGTGCCAGCAGCTACCCAGGGGAAGGCAATGAGCAGTTCTTC. The encoded protein is CASSYPGEGNEQFF.

The chain joins TRBV10-3 to TRBJ1-1, with D unclear. Between the trimmed V and J ends, which lost 10 bases and 1 base, there was a span of 10 bases. The CDR3 loop spans 12 amino acids. Germline CDR1 is ENHRY and CDR2 is SYGVKD. CDR3 residues: CATSGRNTEAFF. Here the CDR3 DNA reads TGTGCCACCTCCGGCAGGAACACTGAAGCTTTCTTT.

This clonotype was observed a handful of times. J is TRBJ2-5 and V is TRBV5-6; maybe TRBD2 (5 bases). CDR3 size: 14 residues. V was cut by 1 base and J by 1 base, with 8 bases left in between. Germline V gene lookup returns CDR1 SGHDT and CDR2 YYEEEE. CDR3 sequence reads: CASSLFGGQETQYF. The CDR3 nucleotides read TGTGCCAGCAGCTTGTTTGGAGGCCAAGAGACCCAGTACTTC.

The chain uses TRBV19 and TRBJ1-2; 8 positions match TRBD1. CDR1 and CDR2 (germline): LNHDA, SQIVND (reference sequence). The CDR3 totals 17 residues. The V and J ends lost 10 bases and 2 bases, in that order; junction bases with no gene match: 18. CDR3 DNA sequence: TGTGCCACTGAGACCCGGGACAGGACGAGGATGAACTATGGCTACACCTTC. Translated, it gives CATETRDRTRMNYGYTF. Variable domain in full (rest from reference TRBV19 and TRBJ1-2): DGGITQSPKYLFRKEGQNVTLSCEQNLNHDAMYWYRQDPGQGLRLIYYSQIVNDFQKGDIAEGYSVSREKKESFPLTVTSAQKNPTAFYLCATETRDRTRMNYGYTFGSGTRLTVV.

This chain joins TRBV27 and TRBJ2-7, with TRBD1 identical over 9 bases. The CDR3 has 17 residues. Germline V CDR1 and CDR2: MNHEY, SMNVEV (reference sequence). Unmatched junction bases numbered 13, after V lost 4 bases and J lost 3 bases. The CDR3 DNA is TGTGCCAGCAGTTCTATTGTCTCCCGGACAGGGGTCTACGAGCAGTACTTC. It translates to CASSSIVSRTGVYEQYF.

This clonotype was observed a few times. The CDR3, as DNA: TGTGCCAGCAGTAATCCCGGGACTGTAGCCTACGAGCAGTACTTC. Protein: CASSNPGTVAYEQYF. The genes are TRBV6-1 and TRBJ2-7; D possibly corresponds to TRBD2 (6 bases). Trimming cost V 5 bases and J 2 bases, with 16 bases left between them. Germline V gives CDR1 MNHNS, CDR2 SASEGT. The CDR3 is made up of 15 amino acids.

This clonotype was seen a handful of times. This chain links TRBV5-1 with TRBJ1-2, with D hard to call. From germline, CDR1 is SGHRS and CDR2 YFSETQ. CDR3 size: 15 residues. Trimming stripped 2 bases from V and 3 bases from J, with 14 bases between. For the CDR3, the DNA is TGCGCCAGCAGCTTTGGACCAGCTACCGACTATGGCTACACCTTC. It encodes CASSFGPATDYGYTF.

This clonotype was observed many times. V gene TRBV28 combines with J gene TRBJ2-7; 11 nucleotides line up with TRBD1. Per germline, CDR1 MDHEN and CDR2 SYDVKM. The CDR3 totals 15 residues. V shed 7 bases, J shed 3 bases, and the junction held 8 bases outside the gene matches. CDR3 region: CASTSSGTGGYEQYF. In DNA, the CDR3 is TGTGCCAGCACCTCCTCCGGGACAGGGGGCTACGAGCAGTACTTC.

The CDR3 DNA sequence: TGTGCCAGTAGTGCCACAGGGTTGCAGCCCCAGCATTTT. Translation: CASSATGLQPQHF. This chain connects TRBV19 to TRBJ1-5; D is possibly TRBD1 (6 bases). Germline CDR1 reads LNHDA; CDR2 reads SQIVND (reference sequence). The V end was cut by 5 bases, the J end by 7 bases, with 12 bases between. CDR3 length: 13 amino acids.

Points on this clonotype: This CDR3 fails to terminate in the conserved phenylalanine or tryptophan, so it likely reflects a read error. The rearrangement links TRBV4-1 to TRBJ1-1; possible D gene TRBD1, 5 bases. This CDR3 contains 16 residues. V was pared by 1 base and J by 1 base, with 13 bases between. Germline V lookup: CDR1 MGHRA, CDR2 YSYEKL. CDR3 DNA: TGCGCCAGCAGCCAAGGGCCACCCAGGGAGAACACTGAAGCTTTCATT. It yields the protein CASSQGPPRENTEAFI.

This clonotype showed up many times. This chain links TRBV6-1 with TRBJ1-1; 7 positions match TRBD1. Looked up from germline, CDR1 is MNHNS and CDR2 is SASEGT. V trimming: 6 bases; J trimming: 2 bases; junction bases outside the gene matches: 3. The CDR3 runs 13 residues. This CDR3 reads CASRGQINTEAFF. For the CDR3, the DNA is TGTGCCAGCAGGGGACAGATTAACACTGAAGCTTTCTTT.

The chain links TRBV18 to TRBJ2-5, with D perhaps TRBD2 (6 bases). Germline-derived CDR1 and CDR2 are KGHSH and LQKENI. Trimming removed 3 bases at V and 3 bases at J, with 11 bases between. CDR3 length equals 14 residues. The CDR3 protein is CASSPVGGKETQYF. The CDR3 DNA follows: TGTGCCAGCTCACCGGTCGGCGGGAAAGAGACCCAGTACTTC.

This clonotype was recorded at least ten times. This chain uses TRBV11-2 with TRBJ1-1, with D unresolved. The CDR3 length is 14 residues. CDR1 and CDR2 from the germline V gene are SGHAT and FQNNGV. The V end lost 5 bases, the J end lost 10 bases, and 20 bases lay between the germline ends. CDR3 in amino acids: CASSPAVEYPGAFF. The CDR3 DNA follows: TGTGCCAGCAGCCCCGCAGTTGAGTATCCCGGAGCTTTCTTT. The entire variable domain, with the rest obtained from reference TRBV11-2 and TRBJ1-1, is as follows: EAGVAQSPRYKIIEKRQSVAFWCNPISGHATLYWYQQILGQGPKLLIQFQNNGVVDDSQLPKDRFSAERLKGVDSTLKIQPAKLEDSAVYLCASSPAVEYPGAFFGQGTRLTVV.

This clonotype was detected ten times or more. The genes are TRBV27 and TRBJ2-7; the match to TRBD2 covers 12 bases. CDR3 size: 16 residues. Per the germline V gene, CDR1 is MNHEY and CDR2 is SMNVEV (reference sequence). V was pared by 5 bases and J by 3 bases, with 8 bases of the junction left unmatched. DNA for the CDR3: TGTGCCAGCAGTAACCGGACTAGCGGGAAACGCTACGAGCAGTACTTC. It is translated as CASSNRTSGKRYEQYF.

This clonotype was counted at least ten times. This chain connects TRBV2 to TRBJ1-1, with D perhaps matching TRBD1 (6 bases). The CDR3 has 15 residues. The germline V and J ends were trimmed by 7 bases and 1 base, with 16 bases remaining between them. CDR1 and CDR2 from the germline V gene are SNHLY and FYNNEI. CDR3 bases: TGTGCCAGCAAGGGACAAACGACAGAGAACACTGAAGCTTTCTTT. It codes for CASKGQTTENTEAFF.